Listed here are 8 T cell receptor beta chains from one sample, sequenced in a study of Ad26.COV2.S vaccination and SARS-CoV-2 variants. Treatment indicated: 15 to 20 received Ad26.COV2.S at low or high dose, single or two shots; roughly five received placebo; per-sample allocation not given. Collection of the samples took place on day 63 after the first injection of vaccine or placebo. Using immunoSEQ multiplex PCR, the repertoire was profiled, and TCRdb retains in-frame clones only, with some absent. This table holds around 450,000 clones, 80% to 90% found once. Source: peripheral blood, taken in a trial of Ad26.COV2.S vaccine versus placebo. These receptors came from a person between 18 and 65 years old who received the Ad26.COV2.S COVID-19 vaccine or a placebo.

The rearrangement uses TRBV2 and TRBJ2-5, with D unclear. The CDR3 has 10 amino acids. The germline V gene encodes CDR1 SNHLY and CDR2 FYNNEI. The V end was cut by 6 bases, the J end by 7 bases, with 6 bases between. This CDR3 reads CASSKGTQYF. The CDR3 DNA sequence: TGTGCCAGCAGCAAGGGGACCCAGTACTTC. The full variable domain, with the rest looked up from reference TRBV2 and TRBJ2-5, is EPEVTQTPSHQVTQMGQEVILRCVPISNHLYFYWYRQILGQKVEFLVSFYNNEISEKSEIFDDQFSVERPDGSNFTLKIRSTKLEDSAMYFCASSKGTQYFGPGTRLLVL.

In its sample, this clone was seen a few times. The genes are TRBV5-1 and TRBJ1-5; 7 bases map to TRBD1. J gave up 7 bases and V 4 bases, and 8 bases lay outside the gene matches. Germline lookup yields CDR1 SGHRS and CDR2 YFSETQ. CDR3 length: 14 amino acids. The CDR3 loop reads CASSPEGGEQPQHF. The CDR3, as DNA: TGCGCCAGCAGCCCTGAAGGGGGCGAGCAGCCCCAGCATTTT.

The chain links TRBV18 to TRBJ2-3; unclear D gene. CDR3 size: 13 residues. V was pared by 0 bases and J by 6 bases, with 7 bases between. Germline CDR1 and CDR2: KGHSH and LQKENI. The CDR3, as DNA: TGTGCCAGCTCACCACCGGTCAGGGATACGCAGTATTTT. As protein: CASSPPVRDTQYF.

V is TRBV15 and J is TRBJ2-1, with TRBD2 matching 8 bases. The J segment lost 8 bases and the V segment lost 0 bases, leaving 6 bases of the junction unmatched. The CDR3 sequence is 15 residues long. Germline loops: CDR1 LNHNV, CDR2 YYDKDF (reference sequence). The CDR3: CATSRDLAGGHEQFF. For the CDR3, the DNA is TGTGCCACCAGCAGAGATCTGGCGGGAGGTCATGAGCAGTTCTTC.

The chain is built from TRBV7-2 and TRBJ1-6, with D maybe TRBD1 (6 bases). CDR3 length: 16 amino acids. Germline loops: CDR1 SGHTA, CDR2 FQGNSA. Trimming left V 3 bases short and J 9 bases short, with 18 bases between. The CDR3: CASSFGGGRSSSPLHF. CDR3 nucleotides: TGTGCCAGCAGCTTTGGGGGGGGCCGGAGCAGTTCACCCCTCCACTTT.

The genes are TRBV28 and TRBJ2-6; TRBD1 matches at 10 bases. CDR3 length: 17 residues. J was trimmed by 2 bases and V by 0 bases; bases with no gene match: 1. Germline CDR1 MDHEN, CDR2 SYDVKM. The CDR3 coding sequence is TGTGCCAGCAGTTTATGGGACAGGGGGACTGGGGCCAACGTCCTGACTTTC. Its protein product is CASSLWDRGTGANVLTF.

The chain carries TRBV6-1 and TRBJ1-2; D perhaps matches TRBD1 (6 bases). Germline CDR1 reads MNHNS; CDR2 reads SASEGT. Trimming removed 1 base at V and 2 bases at J, with 8 bases between. This CDR3 spans 14 amino acids. The CDR3 DNA is TGTGCCAGCAGTGAAGTCCAGGGGAACTATGGCTACACCTTC. It specifies CASSEVQGNYGYTF.

The chain carries TRBV6-1 and TRBJ2-1; 7 bases match TRBD1. The CDR3 has 14 amino acids. V lost 2 bases and J lost 10; bases outside the gene matches: 8. Germline lookup yields CDR1 MNHNS and CDR2 SASEGT. The CDR3 here is CASSESWTGWEQFF. In DNA, the CDR3 is TGTGCCAGCAGTGAATCGTGGACAGGTTGGGAGCAGTTCTTC.